Shown below are 25 T cell receptor beta chains from a single sample sequenced in a study of cytomegalovirus exposure and HLA in healthy donors. The assay was immunoSEQ multiplex PCR, and TCRdb's table has in-frame clones only and misses some. The data hold about 120,000 clones, with roughly 90% observed a single time. Specimen: PBMCs. The receptors were gathered from a woman aged 30 to 39 in good health and CMV-seropositive.

The rearrangement joins TRBV5-5 to TRBJ1-5; a weak D match, TRBD1 (6 bases). This CDR3 has 15 residues. Trimming removed 2 bases at V and 3 bases at J, with 12 bases between. Looked up from germline, CDR1 is SGHKS and CDR2 is YYEKEE (reference sequence). The CDR3 spells CASSFGTQNNQPQHF. The CDR3 DNA sequence: TGTGCCAGCAGCTTCGGGACACAGAACAATCAGCCCCAGCATTTT. The entire variable domain, with the rest obtained from reference TRBV5-5 and TRBJ1-5, is as follows: DAGVTQSPTHLIKTRGQQVTLRCSPISGHKSVSWYQQVLGQGPQFIFQYYEKEERGRGNFPDRFSARQFPNYSSELNVNALLLGDSALYLCASSFGTQNNQPQHFGDGTRLSIL.

The genes are TRBV5-6 and TRBJ1-5, with 7 bases lining up with TRBD1. The CDR3 extends over 15 amino acids. The J segment lost 0 bases and the V segment lost 0 bases, leaving 0 bases of the junction unmatched. CDR1 is SGHDT, CDR2 YYEEEE, per germline. CDR3 in DNA: TGTGCCAGCAGCTTGGGACAGGGTAGCAATCAGCCCCAGCATTTT. Translated: CASSLGQGSNQPQHF.

The chain employs TRBV6-1 and TRBJ2-7; 7 nucleotides align to TRBD1. Trimming cost V 6 bases and J 4 bases; bases outside gene matches: 12. CDR1 and CDR2 (germline): MNHNS, SASEGT. CDR3 size: 15 residues. CDR3 bases: TGTGCCAGCAGGAGATACAGGGGACCCGGGTACGAGCAGTACTTC. Protein: CASRRYRGPGYEQYF.

This clone has just a few counts. The CDR3 spells CATSRGQEHTDTQYF. The DNA of the CDR3 is TGTGCCACCAGCAGGGGACAGGAGCACACAGATACGCAGTATTTT. The chain joins TRBV15 to TRBJ2-3; 8 bases line up with TRBD1. Germline CDR1 and CDR2: LNHNV and YYDKDF (reference sequence). The CDR3 is made up of 15 amino acids. J gave up 2 bases and V 3 bases, and 4 bases lay outside the gene matches. Based on the CDR3 plus reference TRBV15 and TRBJ2-3, the full variable domain is DAMVIQNPRYQVTQFGKPVTLSCSQTLNHNVMYWYQQKSSQAPKLLFHYYDKDFNNEADTPDNFQSRRPNTSFCFLDIRSPGLGDTAMYLCATSRGQEHTDTQYFGPGTRLTVL.

The V and J genes are TRBV18 and TRBJ2-1, with a tentative D call TRBD2 (5 bases). The CDR3 is 16 amino acids. CDR1 and CDR2 (germline): KGHSH, LQKENI. The germline V and J ends were trimmed by 3 bases and 0 bases, with 12 bases remaining between them. This CDR3 is CASSPMGGSSYNEQFF. CDR3 DNA: TGTGCCAGCTCACCTATGGGTGGGAGCTCCTACAATGAGCAGTTCTTC.

The chain has TRBV18 and TRBJ2-7, with 8 bases lining up with TRBD2. The CDR3 contains 14 residues. V lost 6 bases to trimming and J lost 0 bases; unmatched junction nucleotides: 4. From germline, CDR1 is KGHSH and CDR2 LQKENI. In nucleotides, the CDR3 is TGTGCCAGCTCCGCGGGAGGCAGCTCCTACGAGCAGTACTTC. Amino acids: CASSAGGSSYEQYF.

The CDR3 DNA reads TGTGCCAGCAGCTCATACCGGGACAGGGGGCTTAGGGTCTATGGCTACACCTTC. Protein product: CASSSYRDRGLRVYGYTF. The chain combines TRBV11-2 with TRBJ1-2; 12 nucleotides match TRBD1. With V trimmed by 4 bases and J by 4 bases, 13 bases remained unmatched. CDR3 size: 18 residues. Germline assignment: CDR1 SGHAT and CDR2 FQNNGV.

This chain connects TRBV5-1 to TRBJ2-2; no reliable D call. Per the germline V gene, CDR1 is SGHRS and CDR2 is YFSETQ. Trimming removed 0 bases from V and 5 bases from J, with 8 bases in between. This CDR3 contains 14 residues. CDR3 sequence: CASSLVQKTGELFF. For the CDR3, the DNA is TGCGCCAGCAGCTTGGTGCAGAAAACCGGGGAGCTGTTTTTT.

V gene TRBV28 combines with J gene TRBJ1-5; D ambiguous. CDR3 length equals 16 residues. Germline V gives CDR1 MDHEN, CDR2 SYDVKM. V gave up 6 bases and J gave up 5 bases, with 20 bases separating them. CDR3 sequence: CASRAQAGRNHQPQHF. For the CDR3, the DNA is TGTGCCAGCAGGGCCCAGGCGGGCCGTAACCATCAGCCCCAGCATTTT.

Concerning this clone itself: At one boundary the junction diverges from the germline segment, which might be a read error. Other DNA sequences from this sample encode an identical CDR3 as well. V usage is TRBV29-1 and J usage is TRBJ2-4, with 9 bases aligning to TRBD1. Germline CDR1 reads SQVTM; CDR2 reads ANQGSEA. This CDR3 comprises 13 residues. The CDR3 nucleotides read TGTAGCGTGACAGGGGGAGGCAAAAACATTCAGTACTTC. Its translation: CSVTGGGKNIQYF.

This chain joins TRBV7-2 and TRBJ2-5; D perhaps matches TRBD1 (6 bases). V dropped 8 bases and J dropped 0 bases, with 16 bases sitting between them. Per the germline V gene, CDR1 is SGHTA and CDR2 is FQGNSA. This CDR3 is 15 amino acids long. The CDR3 DNA follows: TGTGCCAGCGCAAGAACTACAGGGTACCAAGAGACCCAGTACTTC. Residues: CASARTTGYQETQYF.

The chain combines TRBV5-1 with TRBJ1-4; D not resolved. V lost 4 bases and J lost 5, with 18 bases in between. Per the germline V gene, CDR1 is SGHRS and CDR2 is YFSETQ. The CDR3 is 16 residues long. The CDR3 here is CASSLAPAGNNEKLFF. The CDR3 bases are TGCGCCAGCAGCCTGGCGCCGGCCGGGAACAATGAAAAACTGTTTTTT.

For the CDR3, the DNA is TGTGCCAGCAGCCAAGACCCCGGGGGGGACTATGGCTACACCTTC. Its protein is CASSQDPGGDYGYTF. The chain has TRBV4-2 and TRBJ1-2; a possible D gene is TRBD1 (5 bases). The V gene lost 0 bases and the J gene lost 3 bases, with 11 bases spanning the gap. The germline V gene encodes CDR1 LGHNA and CDR2 YNFKEQ. The CDR3 contains 15 residues.

This chain links TRBV18 with TRBJ2-5; a possible D gene is TRBD2 (6 bases). V lost 4 bases and J lost 0, with 21 bases in between. The CDR3 spans 18 residues. Germline V gene lookup returns CDR1 KGHSH and CDR2 LQKENI. CDR3 nucleotides: TGTGCCAGCTCACTTCCCCAACCGGGACTGACGTACCAAGAGACCCAGTACTTC. It is translated as CASSLPQPGLTYQETQYF. The variable domain in full, completed from reference TRBV18 and TRBJ2-5, reads NAGVMQNPRHLVRRRGQEARLRCSPMKGHSHVYWYRQLPEEGLKFMVYLQKENIIDESGMPKERFSAEFPKEGPSILRIQQVVRGDSAAYFCASSLPQPGLTYQETQYFGPGTRLLVL.

The chain uses TRBV5-1 and TRBJ1-1; the match to TRBD1 covers 9 bases. The CDR3 extends over 16 amino acids. Trimming at V came to 2 bases and at J to 4 bases, leaving 9 bases not matched to a gene. CDR1 is SGHRS and CDR2 is YFSETQ in the germline V gene. CDR3 amino acids: CASSFRDRAVSTEAFF. CDR3 nucleotide sequence: TGCGCCAGCAGCTTCAGGGACAGGGCCGTCAGCACTGAAGCTTTCTTT.

The chain uses TRBV18 and TRBJ1-1; unclear D gene. The CDR3 sequence is 16 residues long. V gave up 2 bases and J gave up 3 bases, with 16 bases separating them. Germline CDR1 and CDR2: KGHSH and LQKENI. CDR3 in DNA: TGTGCCAGCTCACCAAGCCAGGAGGATTGGGACACTGAAGCTTTCTTT. Translation: CASSPSQEDWDTEAFF.

The chain employs TRBV5-4 and TRBJ1-1, with 7 bases lining up with TRBD1. The CDR3 is made up of 14 amino acids. After removal of 5 bases from V and 3 bases from J, the junction contained 7 bases not matched to a gene. The V gene's germline CDR1 is SGHNT and CDR2 YYREEE (reference sequence). The CDR3 DNA reads as TGTGCCAGCAGTCAAGGGGGCGGGGACACTGAAGCTTTCTTT. Residues: CASSQGGGDTEAFF.

This chain joins TRBV9 and TRBJ2-6; TRBD1 is a possible D gene (5 bases). The V gene's germline CDR1 is SGDLS and CDR2 YYNGEE. The ends were cut back, 3 bases at V and 1 base at J, with 5 bases in the middle. The CDR3 runs to 14 residues. CDR3: CASSGQSGANVLTF. As DNA, the CDR3 is TGTGCCAGCAGCGGACAGTCTGGGGCCAACGTCCTGACTTTC.

The chain links TRBV4-3 to TRBJ2-6; TRBD2 aligns across 9 bases. J gave up 4 bases and V 0 bases, and 10 bases lay outside the gene matches. CDR1 is LGHNA, CDR2 YSLEER, per germline. CDR3 length: 19 amino acids. CDR3 sequence: CASSQDGGGGAQGANVLTF. The CDR3 DNA reads as TGCGCCAGCAGCCAAGATGGTGGCGGGGGGGCGCAGGGGGCCAACGTCCTGACTTTC.

The chain carries TRBV7-6 and TRBJ1-4; D perhaps matches TRBD1 (5 bases). V lost 2 bases, J lost 4 bases, and 14 bases lay in between. Germline values: CDR1 SGHVS, CDR2 FNYEAQ. This CDR3 contains 16 residues. The CDR3 nucleotides read TGTGCCAGCAGCTTACAACAGGCGCCTTTTAATGAAAAACTGTTTTTT. Translated: CASSLQQAPFNEKLFF.

The chain employs TRBV29-1 and TRBJ2-5; 10 bases are a match to TRBD2. This CDR3 spans 13 amino acids. V gave up 2 bases and J gave up 5 bases; unmatched junction bases: 2. Germline assignment: CDR1 SQVTM and CDR2 ANQGSEA. CDR3 sequence (DNA): TGCAGCGTTGAACTAGCGGGAGTGGAGACCCAGTACTTC. Encoded protein: CSVELAGVETQYF.

This chain connects TRBV4-3 to TRBJ2-7, with TRBD1 as a possible D gene (5 bases). Germline V lookup: CDR1 LGHNA, CDR2 YSLEER. The CDR3 length is 16 residues. Trimming took off 1 base at V and 3 bases at J, with 16 bases between the two ends. This CDR3 is CASSQGVPGPLYEQYF. In DNA, the CDR3 is TGCGCCAGCAGCCAAGGCGTTCCAGGGCCCCTCTACGAGCAGTACTTC.

The chain links TRBV11-2 to TRBJ2-6, with 8 bases that match TRBD2. CDR1 is SGHAT and CDR2 is FQNNGV in the germline V gene. There are 19 residues in the CDR3. Unmatched junction bases numbered 11, after V lost 4 bases and J lost 0 bases. The CDR3 DNA sequence: TGTGCCAGCAGCTCCGGGGGGGCCGGCACTCTCTCTGGGGCCAACGTCCTGACTTTC. The encoded protein is CASSSGGAGTLSGANVLTF.

V gene TRBV19 combines with J gene TRBJ2-7, with D maybe TRBD1 (6 bases). Germline V gene lookup returns CDR1 LNHDA and CDR2 SQIVND (reference sequence). Trimming stripped 5 bases from V and 4 bases from J, with 15 bases between. This CDR3 contains 14 residues. The CDR3 DNA reads as TGTGCCAGTAGTGGGACACCTCTTTTTTACGAGCAGTACTTC. Its translation is CASSGTPLFYEQYF.

V gene TRBV30 combines with J gene TRBJ2-3; D is possibly TRBD1 (6 bases). The CDR3 covers 13 residues. The V gene lost 1 base and the J gene lost 1 base, with 6 bases spanning the gap. In germline, CDR1 is GTSNPN, CDR2 SVGIG (reference sequence). For the CDR3, the DNA is TGTGCCTGGAGTGAGGGGGGCACAGATACGCAGTATTTT. This gives the protein CAWSEGGTDTQYF.